Included here is one T cell receptor (beta chain) sequence, with context. Its cognate antigen is unknown. Other DNA sequences in the sample encode the same CDR3. The data stem from a study of OX40 agonist ivuxolimab in advanced cancers. The overall study: Prior checkpoint blockade (anti-PD-1, anti-PD-L1 or anti-CTLA-4) was permitted; about 40% had it.

Method: immunoSEQ multiplex PCR; TCRdb's copy keeps in-frame clones and lacks some. Among over 60,000 clones, more than 80% were seen once, and the ten largest hold roughly 0.94%. CDR1 and CDR2 (germline): SGHRS, YFSETQ. Trimming left V 0 bases short and J 2 bases short, with 5 bases between. This CDR3 comprises 13 residues. Study results and caveats: Some nonresponders also had low normalized T-cell clonal expansion. Among patients with partial responses at 0.1-3.0 mg/kg, clonal expansion was among the lowest.

Patients were ineligible given autoimmune disease history or systemic immunosuppression. The V call is TRBV5-1, the J call TRBJ1-1; D uncertain. Sequencing was performed on CD4+ or CD8+ T cells sorted from blood, taken in a trial of the OX40 agonist ivuxolimab. This receptor was identified in an adult with an advanced solid tumor such as melanoma, head and neck, liver or kidney cancer. The CDR3 DNA sequence: TGCGCCAGCAGCTTGGGGGTAAACACTGAAGCTTTCTTT. It specifies CASSLGVNTEAFF.